The 30 T cell receptor beta chains reported below all come from one sample, sequenced in a study of cytomegalovirus exposure and HLA in healthy donors. This PCR relied on a set of 60 Vbeta primers and 13 Jbeta primers. Profiling relied on immunoSEQ multiplex PCR, and the TCRdb table lists in-frame clones only, not all of them. Of around 240,000 clones listed, more than 75% were seen once; the top ten hold 5% to 6%. Sequenced sample: PBMCs. These receptor sequences come from a woman in her 40s in good health and CMV-seropositive.

Details on this clone: This same CDR3 is encoded by further DNA sequences in the sample. V gene TRBV5-1 combines with J gene TRBJ2-1, with D possibly TRBD1 on 5 matching bases. V was pared by 0 bases and J by 2 bases, with 6 bases between. The germline CDR1 and CDR2 sequences are SGHRS and YFSETQ. The length of the CDR3 is 14 residues. For the CDR3, the DNA is TGCGCCAGCAGCTTGGGACAGACCTACAATGAGCAGTTCTTC. This encodes CASSLGQTYNEQFF.

This clone turned up a few times. The rearrangement joins TRBV7-2 to TRBJ2-5, with 8 positions matching TRBD2. The V segment lost 2 bases and the J segment 4 bases; nucleotides outside the gene matches: 6. CDR1 is SGHTA and CDR2 is FQGNSA in the germline V gene. The CDR3 length is 15 residues. The CDR3 region has the DNA TGTGCCAGCAGCTTATGGGGACTAGGTGGAGAGACCCAGTACTTC. As protein: CASSLWGLGGETQYF.

The chain employs TRBV9 and TRBJ1-6; D remains unclear. The CDR3 is made up of 15 amino acids. CDR1 and CDR2 from the germline V gene are SGDLS and YYNGEE. V lost 2 bases to trimming and J lost 0 bases, with 6 bases between them. CDR3 sequence reads: CASSVSHSYNSPLHF. The CDR3 DNA reads as TGTGCCAGCAGCGTTAGCCACTCCTATAATTCACCCCTCCACTTT.

V usage is TRBV7-2 and J usage is TRBJ2-7; 8 nucleotides align to TRBD1. V shed 2 bases, J shed 5 bases, and the junction held 5 bases outside the gene matches. There are 14 residues in the CDR3. The V gene's germline CDR1 is SGHTA and CDR2 FQGNSA. CDR3 bases: TGTGCCAGCAGCTTAACAGGGGGGAGCGACGAGCAGTACTTC. Translation: CASSLTGGSDEQYF. The variable domain in full, with the rest retrieved from reference TRBV7-2 and TRBJ2-7, is GAGVSQSPSNKVTEKGKDVELRCDPISGHTALYWYRQSLGQGLEFLIYFQGNSAPDKSGLPSDRFSAERTGGSVSTLTIQRTQQEDSAVYLCASSLTGGSDEQYFGPGTRLTVT.

This chain uses TRBV25-1 with TRBJ1-2; 7 nucleotides match TRBD1. The CDR3 consists of 15 residues. Germline V CDR1 and CDR2: MGHDK, SYGVNS. V lost 3 bases and J lost 3; bases outside the gene matches: 7. The CDR3 DNA reads as TGTGCCAGCAGTGAGCCGGGACAGACACACTATGGCTACACCTTC. Translating it yields CASSEPGQTHYGYTF.

The chain joins TRBV28 to TRBJ2-1, with D possibly being TRBD2 (6 bases). Trimming cost V 1 base and J 7 bases, with 11 bases left between them. Looked up from germline, CDR1 is MDHEN and CDR2 is SYDVKM. The length of the CDR3 is 14 residues. Written as DNA, the CDR3 is TGTGCCAGCAGTTTATTCTCGGGGAGGAATGAGCAGTTCTTC. As protein: CASSLFSGRNEQFF.

This chain joins TRBV11-2 and TRBJ2-5; 9 bases match TRBD2. The CDR3 runs to 15 residues. Germline values: CDR1 SGHAT, CDR2 FQNNGV. V lost 0 bases and J lost 5; bases outside the gene matches: 4. This CDR3 reads CASSLERGGFETQYF. CDR3 DNA: TGTGCCAGCAGCTTAGAGCGGGGGGGCTTTGAGACCCAGTACTTC.

The chain combines TRBV29-1 with TRBJ1-3; 7 nucleotides align to TRBD1. Germline V gene data show CDR1 as SQVTM and CDR2 as ANQGSEA. The CDR3 consists of 16 residues. V shed 2 bases, J shed 0 bases, and the junction held 7 bases outside the gene matches. CDR3 coding DNA: TGCAGCGTTGAATCAGGCAGGGGGACCTCTGGAAACACCATATATTTT. Translating gives CSVESGRGTSGNTIYF.

The chain links TRBV30 to TRBJ1-3; 9 nucleotides agree with TRBD1. The V segment lost 2 bases and the J segment 5 bases; nucleotides outside the gene matches: 13. The germline V gene encodes CDR1 GTSNPN and CDR2 SVGIG (reference sequence). The CDR3 runs to 17 residues. The CDR3 DNA sequence: TGTGCCTGGAGTTATCTTGTGGGACAGGGACTCAGAAACACCATATATTTT. This encodes CAWSYLVGQGLRNTIYF.

On this clone itself: A junction end diverges from the germline sequence, so it may reflect a read error. The CDR3 DNA sequence: TGTTCCAGCGAGGGGCTTCAGGGGGCGGAGACCCAGTACTTC. It specifies CSSEGLQGAETQYF. J is TRBJ2-5 and V is TRBV7-9; 8 bases are a match to TRBD1. This CDR3 comprises 14 residues. Germline-derived CDR1 and CDR2 are SEHNR and FQNEAQ (reference sequence).

This clone was seen a handful of times. The J gene is TRBJ1-5, the V gene TRBV4-3, with 7 bases fitting TRBD1. Germline CDR1 and CDR2: LGHNA and YSLEER. The CDR3 length is 15 residues. The V and J ends lost 0 bases and 2 bases, in that order; junction bases with no gene match: 1. CDR3 DNA: TGCGCCAGCAGCCAAGATACAGGGGGCAATCAGCCCCAGCATTTT. It yields the protein CASSQDTGGNQPQHF.

The CDR3: CAWGATNEKLFF. CDR3 coding DNA: TGTGCCTGGGGGGCTACGAATGAAAAACTGTTTTTT. The chain uses TRBV30 and TRBJ1-4; a possible D gene is TRBD1 (5 bases). Germline CDR1 GTSNPN, CDR2 SVGIG (reference sequence). V dropped 5 bases and J dropped 5 bases, with 9 bases sitting between them. The CDR3 covers 12 residues.

This clone was detected a few times. The chain joins TRBV9 to TRBJ2-3; 8 bases are shared with TRBD2. CDR1 SGDLS and CDR2 YYNGEE come from the germline V gene. With V trimmed by 5 bases and J by 5 bases, 10 bases remained unmatched. The CDR3 has 15 residues. In DNA form, the CDR3 reads TGTGCCAGCAGTGCTAGTCCCACTAGCGGAGATACGCAGTATTTT. It is translated as CASSASPTSGDTQYF.

The chain links TRBV5-6 to TRBJ1-2; D gene ambiguous. V dropped 2 bases and J dropped 2 bases, with 13 bases sitting between them. There are 15 residues in the CDR3. CDR1 and CDR2 (germline): SGHDT, YYEEEE. For the CDR3, the DNA is TGTGCCAGCAGCTTAACGATGGCAGGAAACTATGGCTACACCTTC. It codes for CASSLTMAGNYGYTF.

This chain connects TRBV30 to TRBJ2-3; D is ambiguous. Trimming stripped 4 bases from V and 0 bases from J, with 14 bases between. The CDR3 contains 15 residues. Germline CDR1 and CDR2: GTSNPN and SVGIG (reference sequence). CDR3 nucleotide sequence: TGTGCCTGGACCCCCGAGTTCAACAGCACAGATACGCAGTATTTT. It encodes CAWTPEFNSTDTQYF.

This rearrangement joins TRBV10-3 to TRBJ1-5; TRBD1 aligns across 8 bases. After removal of 6 bases from V and 5 bases from J, the junction contained 9 bases not matched to a gene. The CDR3 is 15 amino acids. CDR1 and CDR2 from the germline V gene are ENHRY and SYGVKD. CDR3 nucleotides: TGTGCCATCAGGGCCGCCAGGGGGCATGATCAGCCCCAGCATTTT. It translates to CAIRAARGHDQPQHF.

This clone was seen a handful of times. This sequence joins TRBV4-1 and TRBJ2-3; 12 bases map to TRBD2. Looked up from germline, CDR1 is MGHRA and CDR2 is YSYEKL. The junction had 9 bases not matched to a gene; V was cut back by 0 bases and J by 2 bases. The CDR3 runs to 19 residues. In nucleotides, the CDR3 is TGCGCCAGCAGCCAAGAGGGGACTAGCGGGCGGACATCCACAGATACGCAGTATTTT. It translates to CASSQEGTSGRTSTDTQYF.

J is TRBJ2-7 and V is TRBV5-4; D might be TRBD1 (6 bases). From germline, CDR1 is SGHNT and CDR2 YYREEE (reference sequence). V shed 2 bases and J shed 4 bases, with 16 bases lying between them. CDR3 length equals 15 residues. CDR3 bases: TGTGCCAGCAGCTTTTTTGACAGGTCCCTTTACGAGCAGTACTTC. Encoded protein: CASSFFDRSLYEQYF.

The chain joins TRBV7-3 to TRBJ2-2; 8 bases line up with TRBD2. CDR3 length: 14 amino acids. With V trimmed by 6 bases and J by 4 bases, 4 bases remained unmatched. Per germline, CDR1 SGHTA and CDR2 FQGTGA. CDR3 sequence: CASRTSGITGELFF. Written as DNA, the CDR3 is TGTGCCAGCAGAACTAGCGGAATCACCGGGGAGCTGTTTTTT.

In its sample, this clone was seen once. The chain couples TRBV4-3 to TRBJ1-3; D not certain. Between the trimmed V and J ends, which lost 0 bases and 0 bases, there was a span of 6 bases. CDR1 and CDR2 from the germline V gene are LGHNA and YSLEER. The CDR3 runs to 15 residues. CDR3: CASSQDAASGNTIYF. Written as DNA, the CDR3 is TGCGCCAGCAGCCAAGATGCGGCCTCTGGAAACACCATATATTTT.

This chain uses TRBV5-1 with TRBJ1-1; D possibly corresponds to TRBD1 (6 bases). CDR1 is SGHRS, CDR2 YFSETQ, per germline. The ends were cut back, 0 bases at V and 3 bases at J, with 12 bases in the middle. CDR3 length equals 15 residues. Written as DNA, the CDR3 is TGCGCCAGCAGCTTGGGCCTAGGGGGGGACACTGAAGCTTTCTTT. Its protein product is CASSLGLGGDTEAFF. Combining the CDR3 with reference TRBV5-1 and TRBJ1-1 gives the whole variable domain KAGVTQTPRYLIKTRGQQVTLSCSPISGHRSVSWYQQTPGQGLQFLFEYFSETQRNKGNFPGRFSGRQFSNSRSEMNVSTLELGDSALYLCASSLGLGGDTEAFFGQGTRLTVV.

This clone was counted only a few times. The rearrangement links TRBV30 to TRBJ2-3, with 11 bases that match TRBD2. The length of the CDR3 is 16 residues. Germline CDR1 is GTSNPN and CDR2 is SVGIG (reference sequence). Unmatched junction bases numbered 9, after V lost 1 base and J lost 6 bases. The CDR3 sequence: CAWSAVVAGGRDTQYF. CDR3 coding DNA: TGTGCCTGGAGTGCCGTTGTAGCGGGAGGGCGTGATACGCAGTATTTT.

The V and J genes are TRBV4-3 and TRBJ1-1; perhaps TRBD1 as D (5 bases). V was clipped by 4 bases and J by 4 bases, with 16 bases between them. This CDR3 has 15 amino acids. Germline V gene data show CDR1 as LGHNA and CDR2 as YSLEER. The CDR3 protein is CASSLSGGYGTEAFF. CDR3 DNA: TGCGCCAGCAGCCTGTCGGGGGGGTACGGCACTGAAGCTTTCTTT.

This clone is a singleton in its sample. This rearrangement joins TRBV7-3 to TRBJ2-2, with 8 bases matching TRBD1. Per germline, CDR1 SGHTA and CDR2 FQGTGA. The CDR3 is made up of 14 amino acids. Trimming took 6 bases from V and 4 from J; bases not matched to a gene: 4. In nucleotides, the CDR3 is TGTGCCAGCAGTCGGACAGGGTTCACCGGGGAGCTGTTTTTT. It codes for CASSRTGFTGELFF.

The chain employs TRBV11-2 and TRBJ1-1, with TRBD1 matching 9 bases. Germline V gene lookup returns CDR1 SGHAT and CDR2 FQNNGV. Trimming cost V 1 base and J 9 bases; bases outside gene matches: 6. The CDR3 loop spans 14 amino acids. The DNA for the CDR3 is TGTGCCAGCAGCTTAGGATGGGACAGGGAGCAAGCTTTCTTT. It codes for CASSLGWDREQAFF.

The genes are TRBV18 and TRBJ1-1; D is perhaps TRBD1 (6 bases). This CDR3 is 15 amino acids long. Trimming pared 5 bases from V and 2 bases from J, leaving 15 bases between. Germline CDR1 KGHSH, CDR2 LQKENI. The CDR3 here is CASSSRQAPNTEAFF. The CDR3 DNA follows: TGTGCCAGCTCATCGCGACAGGCGCCAAACACTGAAGCTTTCTTT.

V and J are TRBV5-5 and TRBJ2-5; weak D call: TRBD1 (6 bases). Gene TRBJ2-7 matches the end of the DNA better, so the J call may be wrong. Looked up from germline, CDR1 is SGHKS and CDR2 is YYEKEE (reference sequence). CDR3 size: 12 residues. This CDR3 reads CASSRGGGEQYF. CDR3 in DNA: TGTGCCAGCAGCAGAGGGGGTGGCGAGCAGTACTTC.

This sequence joins TRBV27 and TRBJ2-1; TRBD2 agrees at 11 bases. V lost 2 bases, J lost 3 bases, and 0 bases stayed unmatched. The CDR3 sequence is 15 residues long. Germline assignment: CDR1 MNHEY and CDR2 SMNVEV (reference sequence). The CDR3 here is CASSLGLAGYNEQFF. The CDR3 DNA sequence: TGTGCCAGCAGTTTAGGACTAGCGGGCTACAATGAGCAGTTCTTC.

V and J are TRBV5-1 and TRBJ2-5; D is unclear. The CDR3 is made up of 15 amino acids. V was cut by 4 bases and J by 4 bases, with 17 bases left in between. Germline CDR1 reads SGHRS; CDR2 reads YFSETQ. The CDR3 here is CASSQTSRYRETQYF. CDR3 nucleotides: TGCGCCAGCAGCCAAACAAGCAGGTACCGAGAGACCCAGTACTTC.

The genes are TRBV30 and TRBJ2-3; D gene ambiguous. Germline values: CDR1 GTSNPN, CDR2 SVGIG (reference sequence). Trimming removed 7 bases from V and 5 bases from J, with 10 bases in between. This CDR3 contains 11 residues. As DNA, the CDR3 is TGTGCCTTGAATACTGGAGATACGCAGTATTTT. This encodes CALNTGDTQYF.